The next 13 T cell receptor beta chains were all read from a single sample in a study of OX40 agonist ivuxolimab in advanced cancers. Libraries were prepared by immunoSEQ multiplex PCR; TCRdb keeps only in-frame clonotypes and omits some of them. Among 77,000 or so clones listed, 86% were seen once. The sequencing used CD4+ or CD8+ T cells sorted from blood, collected in a trial of the OX40 agonist ivuxolimab. These receptors all come from an adult with an advanced solid tumor such as melanoma, head and neck, liver or kidney cancer.

V is TRBV21-1 and J is TRBJ2-1; the D segment call TRBD2 is taken from the table without a DNA check. TRBV21-1 is marked as a pseudogene. CDR3 length: 11 amino acids. The DNA of the CDR3 is TGTGCCAGCAGCAAAGCCGATGAGCAGTTCTTC. It codes for CASSKADEQFF.

The chain joins TRBV6-1 to TRBJ2-1; a weak D match, TRBD1 (5 bases). CDR1 MNHNS and CDR2 SASEGT come from the germline V gene. The V end lost 6 bases, the J end lost 6 bases, and 12 bases lay between the germline ends. There are 13 residues in the CDR3. DNA for the CDR3: TGTGCCAGCAGCTTTGGGGCTGGCAATGAGCAGTTCTTC. Residues: CASSFGAGNEQFF.

The chain employs TRBV5-4 and TRBJ2-7; 7 bases agree with TRBD1. The CDR3 consists of 14 residues. CDR1 is SGHNT and CDR2 is YYREEE in the germline V gene (reference sequence). Trimming at V came to 3 bases and at J to 2 bases, leaving 5 bases not matched to a gene. The chain's CDR3 is CASSSRGLTYEQYF. The CDR3 nucleotides are TGTGCCAGCAGCTCGAGGGGGCTCACCTACGAGCAGTACTTC.

V and J are TRBV7-2 and TRBJ1-2; D gene ambiguous. The germline CDR1 and CDR2 sequences are SGHTA and FQGNSA. V gave up 5 bases and J gave up 1 base, with 14 bases separating them. This CDR3 is 15 amino acids long. The CDR3, as DNA: TGTGCCAGCAGCCCCCATAGTTTAGATAACTATGGCTACACCTTC. This encodes CASSPHSLDNYGYTF.

As to this clone: Other DNA sequences in this specimen translate into the identical CDR3. This chain uses TRBV5-1 with TRBJ2-3; no reliable D call. This CDR3 is 12 amino acids long. Trimming shortened V by 1 base and J by 6 bases, and 6 bases separated the two germline ends. The germline V gene encodes CDR1 SGHRS and CDR2 YFSETQ. The CDR3 loop reads CASSLNGDTQYF. CDR3 nucleotide sequence: TGCGCCAGCAGCTTGAATGGGGATACGCAGTATTTT.

The chain employs TRBV5-1 and TRBJ1-3, with a tentative D call TRBD1 (6 bases). The germline V and J ends were trimmed by 0 bases and 4 bases, with 8 bases remaining between them. The CDR3 loop spans 14 amino acids. Germline V lookup: CDR1 SGHRS, CDR2 YFSETQ. DNA of the CDR3: TGCGCCAGCAGCTTGGAGGGACAAGGAAACACCATATATTTT. Its translation: CASSLEGQGNTIYF.

The chain carries TRBV19 and TRBJ2-3; D is ambiguous. The CDR3 extends over 15 amino acids. Between the trimmed V and J ends, which lost 2 bases and 0 bases, there was a span of 9 bases. Germline V CDR1 and CDR2: LNHDA, SQIVND (reference sequence). In DNA form, the CDR3 reads TGTGCCAGTAGTATAATGGCGAGTAGCACAGATACGCAGTATTTT. Protein: CASSIMASSTDTQYF.

This clone was seen just once. This chain uses TRBV28 with TRBJ2-5; 12 positions match TRBD2. J gave up 1 base and V 6 bases, and 6 bases lay outside the gene matches. CDR1 and CDR2 (germline): MDHEN, SYDVKM. This CDR3 region has 16 residues. The CDR3 region is CASSSILAGGQETQYF. CDR3 in DNA: TGTGCCAGCAGCTCCATACTAGCGGGGGGCCAAGAGACCCAGTACTTC.

This clone was seen only once. The CDR3 DNA is TGCGCCAGCAGCTTGGACGGCAGCACAGATACGCAGTATTTT. It codes for CASSLDGSTDTQYF. This chain uses TRBV5-1 with TRBJ2-3; no definite D call. V lost 0 bases and J lost 0, with 5 bases in between. Germline V CDR1 and CDR2: SGHRS, YFSETQ. The length of the CDR3 is 14 residues.

This clone was found a few times. The V and J genes are TRBV6-4 and TRBJ2-1; TRBD2 matches 10 bases. The germline CDR1 and CDR2 sequences are MRHNA and SNTAGT. V lost 4 bases, J lost 6 bases, and 6 bases stayed unmatched. The CDR3 is 15 residues long. The CDR3 DNA follows: TGTGCCAGCAGTGCCGAAGCGGGGGGGCTCAATGAGCAGTTCTTC. Translated, it gives CASSAEAGGLNEQFF.

V gene TRBV27 combines with J gene TRBJ2-7; TRBD2 might be the D (6 bases). The V and J ends lost 2 bases and 6 bases respectively, with 17 bases between them. Germline values: CDR1 MNHEY, CDR2 SMNVEV (reference sequence). The CDR3 covers 15 residues. CDR3 sequence reads: CASSLRGTSLAEQYF. CDR3 sequence (DNA): TGTGCCAGCAGTTTAAGGGGAACTAGCCTCGCCGAGCAGTACTTC.

This clone was counted once. The chain links TRBV11-2 to TRBJ2-7; D uncertain. V lost 5 bases and J 4 bases, leaving 15 bases between the germline ends. The CDR3 runs to 14 residues. The germline CDR1 and CDR2 sequences are SGHAT and FQNNGV. CDR3 protein: CASSTNPDGYEQYF. The CDR3 bases are TGTGCCAGCAGCACCAACCCGGACGGATACGAGCAGTACTTC.

The V gene is TRBV7-3, the J gene TRBJ2-7; D gene unclear. Germline V gene sequence: CDR1 SGHTA, CDR2 FQGTGA. This CDR3 has 13 amino acids. Trimming removed 5 bases at V and 0 bases at J, with 8 bases between. The CDR3 reads CASSPQSSYEQYF. The CDR3, as DNA: TGTGCCAGCAGCCCTCAATCCTCCTACGAGCAGTACTTC.